This T cell receptor (beta chain) emerged from a study of T cells in Graves' hyperthyroidism and ophthalmopathy. This clonotype was recorded at least ten times. As yet, its antigen is unknown. Study-wide results and limits: Ophthalmopathy, as predicted by the model, came a median roughly 6.8 months after the prediction.

Researchers amplified the TCR beta CDR3 regions from RNA transcripts. RT-PCR in the first round (using the HTBI primer set) targeted the TCR CDR3. TCRdb called the multiplex PCR reads again in MiXCR, with one record for every CDR3 protein. This sample yields a few hundred thousand distinct CDR3 sequences, of which about 15% are seen a single time; approximately 30% belongs to the top ten. Patients were excluded because of uncontrolled infection, other autoimmune disease, pregnancy or lactation. PBMCs came from about 10 ml fresh peripheral blood. CDR3 length equals 14 residues. After removal of 2 bases from V and 8 bases from J, the junction contained 8 bases not matched to a gene. Germline CDR1 is SGHTA and CDR2 is FQGNSA.

What was sequenced was blood. The origin of this receptor is a young woman with Graves' hyperthyroidism. The rearrangement links TRBV7-2 to TRBJ1-2, with 7 positions matching TRBD1. For the CDR3, the DNA is TGTGCCAGCAGCTTATCTATAGACAGGGAGGGCTACACCTTC. Translated, it gives CASSLSIDREGYTF. Supplemented by reference TRBV7-2 and TRBJ1-2, the full variable domain reads GAGVSQSPSNKVTEKGKDVELRCDPISGHTALYWYRQSLGQGLEFLIYFQGNSAPDKSGLPSDRFSAERTGGSVSTLTIQRTQQEDSAVYLCASSLSIDREGYTFGSGTRLTVV.